Presented here are 10 T cell receptor beta chains from one specimen sequenced in a study of a mutant IDH1 vaccine in newly diagnosed glioma. Which antigens these TCRs recognize remains unknown. Stated time point: week 35, safety follow-up. Each dose of the vaccine consisted of 300 ug of mutant IDH1 20-mer peptide, with topical imiquimod. Assay used: immunoSEQ multiplex PCR; TCRdb lists only in-frame clones, some missing. Among roughly 52,000 clones listed, roughly 84% were seen once. The sample in question was PBMCs, obtained from a glioma patient whose treatment included an IDH1 peptide vaccine. These receptors were collected from a woman aged 18-29 years with glioma.

V usage is TRBV29-1 and J usage is TRBJ2-2; perhaps TRBD1 as D (5 bases). Germline values: CDR1 SQVTM, CDR2 ANQGSEA. The CDR3 loop spans 13 amino acids. V was pared by 6 bases and J by 1 base, with 9 bases between. The CDR3 DNA sequence: TGCAGCGTCGGACATAGGAACACCGGGGAGCTGTTTTTT. The encoded protein is CSVGHRNTGELFF.

The rearrangement links TRBV29-1 to TRBJ1-2, with a weak D call TRBD1 (6 bases). Trimming removed 2 bases at V and 0 bases at J, with 10 bases between. From germline, CDR1 is SQVTM and CDR2 ANQGSEA. The CDR3 extends over 14 amino acids. DNA for the CDR3: TGCAGCGTTGAAATGGACAGATCTAACTATGGCTACACCTTC. As protein: CSVEMDRSNYGYTF.

The chain has TRBV4-1 and TRBJ2-5; the D is unclear. Germline CDR1 reads MGHRA; CDR2 reads YSYEKL. The CDR3 has 16 residues. The germline V and J ends were trimmed by 0 bases and 6 bases, with 17 bases remaining between them. The CDR3 DNA reads as TGCGCCAGCAGCCAAGATGAAACGTCGGGCATGAAGACCCAGTACTTC. Amino acid sequence: CASSQDETSGMKTQYF.

V is TRBV19 and J is TRBJ2-7, with TRBD2 matching 7 bases. The CDR3 has 15 residues. CDR1 and CDR2 (germline): LNHDA, SQIVND (reference sequence). V lost 5 bases to trimming and J lost 0 bases; unmatched junction nucleotides: 7. The CDR3 spells CASSPLAVSSYEQYF. CDR3 coding DNA: TGTGCCAGTAGTCCTCTAGCGGTAAGCTCCTACGAGCAGTACTTC. The variable domain in full, completed from reference TRBV19 and TRBJ2-7, reads DGGITQSPKYLFRKEGQNVTLSCEQNLNHDAMYWYRQDPGQGLRLIYYSQIVNDFQKGDIAEGYSVSREKKESFPLTVTSAQKNPTAFYLCASSPLAVSSYEQYFGPGTRLTVT.

The chain couples TRBV27 to TRBJ2-5, with no clear D. There are 12 residues in the CDR3. The germline CDR1 and CDR2 sequences are MNHEY and SMNVEV (reference sequence). V was pared by 5 bases and J by 1 base, with 5 bases between. The CDR3 DNA reads TGTGCCAGCAGTGAGTCCCAAGAGACCCAGTACTTC. It translates to CASSESQETQYF.

The chain recombines TRBV9 with TRBJ1-1; 12 bases fit TRBD1. The CDR3 runs to 15 residues. CDR1 and CDR2 (germline): SGDLS, YYNGEE. Losses at the gene ends were 4 bases for V and 6 bases for J; bases not matched to a gene: 7. The CDR3 DNA follows: TGTGCCAGCAGCATCACGGGACAGGGGGCATCTGAAGCTTTCTTT. Translated: CASSITGQGASEAFF.

The rearrangement links TRBV11-2 to TRBJ1-1; 7 bases agree with TRBD1. CDR1 is SGHAT and CDR2 is FQNNGV in the germline V gene. The CDR3 totals 17 residues. The junction had 9 bases not matched to a gene; V was cut back by 1 base and J by 1 base. CDR3 in amino acids: CASSLGGGDSQNTEAFF. The DNA for the CDR3 is TGTGCCAGCAGCTTAGGCGGGGGGGACAGCCAGAACACTGAAGCTTTCTTT.

The gene calls are TRBV25-1 and TRBJ1-3; D uncertain. Trimming removed 7 bases at V and 2 bases at J, with 18 bases between. CDR3 length equals 16 residues. Looked up from germline, CDR1 is MGHDK and CDR2 is SYGVNS. CDR3 DNA: TGTGCCAGCACCCGAATGGGAGGGAGGGCTGGAAACACCATATATTTT. It yields the protein CASTRMGGRAGNTIYF.

The chain links TRBV7-8 to TRBJ2-4; TRBD2 matches 11 bases. This CDR3 is 12 amino acids long. Germline V gene data show CDR1 as SGHVS and CDR2 as FQNEAQ. The junction had 4 bases not matched to a gene; V was cut back by 3 bases and J by 15 bases. Written as DNA, the CDR3 is TGTGCCAGCAGCTTGGGACTAGCGGACGTGTACTTC. It is translated as CASSLGLADVYF.

The chain combines TRBV5-1 with TRBJ2-3; the D gene is possibly TRBD1 (6 bases). There are 14 residues in the CDR3. Trimming pared 0 bases from V and 5 bases from J, leaving 10 bases between. Germline V gene lookup returns CDR1 SGHRS and CDR2 YFSETQ. CDR3 DNA sequence: TGCGCCAGCAGCTTGGGGGGGCCGGAAGATACGCAGTATTTT. The encoded protein is CASSLGGPEDTQYF. The full variable domain, rest sourced from reference TRBV5-1 and TRBJ2-3, is KAGVTQTPRYLIKTRGQQVTLSCSPISGHRSVSWYQQTPGQGLQFLFEYFSETQRNKGNFPGRFSGRQFSNSRSEMNVSTLELGDSALYLCASSLGGPEDTQYFGPGTRLTVL.